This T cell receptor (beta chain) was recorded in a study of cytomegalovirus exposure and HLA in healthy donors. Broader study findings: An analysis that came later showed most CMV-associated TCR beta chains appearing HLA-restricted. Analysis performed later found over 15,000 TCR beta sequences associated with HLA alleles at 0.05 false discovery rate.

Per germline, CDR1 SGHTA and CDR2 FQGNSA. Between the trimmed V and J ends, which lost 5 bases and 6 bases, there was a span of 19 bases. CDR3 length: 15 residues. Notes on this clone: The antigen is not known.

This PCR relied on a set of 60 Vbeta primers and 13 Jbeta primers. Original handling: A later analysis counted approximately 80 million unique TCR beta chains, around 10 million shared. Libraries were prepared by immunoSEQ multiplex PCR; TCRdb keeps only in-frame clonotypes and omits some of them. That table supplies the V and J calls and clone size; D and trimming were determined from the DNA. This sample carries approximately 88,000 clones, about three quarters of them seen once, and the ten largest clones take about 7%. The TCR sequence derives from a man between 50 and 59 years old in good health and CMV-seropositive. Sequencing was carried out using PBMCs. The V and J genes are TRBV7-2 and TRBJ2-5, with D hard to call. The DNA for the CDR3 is TGTGCCAGCAGCCCCGTGAAGAGCTCCCCCCAGACCCAGTACTTC. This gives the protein CASSPVKSSPQTQYF.